The 31 T cell receptor beta chains below come from one sample, sequenced in a study of blood T cell repertoires in COVID-19. The data were produced by immunoSEQ multiplex PCR, yet TCRdb's version contains in-frame clones alone and is incomplete. The repertoire consists of roughly 100,000 clones, with approximately 89% occurring once and the leading ten covering approximately 17%. The sample comprised peripheral blood. The receptors here all came from a woman of 80 years or more in a cohort sampled during active COVID-19.

The chain is built from TRBV5-4 and TRBJ2-1, with D unresolved. Trimming took off 0 bases at V and 0 bases at J, with 10 bases between the two ends. The CDR3 loop spans 16 amino acids. The germline V gene encodes CDR1 SGHNT and CDR2 YYREEE (reference sequence). CDR3 bases: TGTGCCAGCAGCTTGGATTTCTTCAGCTCCTACAATGAGCAGTTCTTC. It specifies CASSLDFFSSYNEQFF.

V is TRBV6-2 or TRBV6-3 and J is TRBJ1-5; the match to TRBD1 covers 10 bases. Trimming removed 0 bases from V and 3 bases from J; junction bases left unmatched: 5. The germline gives CDR1 MNHEY, CDR2 SVGEGT. The CDR3 extends over 17 amino acids. CDR3 in DNA: TGTGCCAGCAGTTACTCGGGACAGGGGACAAACAATCAGCCCCAGCATTTT. It encodes CASSYSGQGTNNQPQHF.

V is TRBV6-6 and J is TRBJ2-1; D is possibly TRBD2 (6 bases). Germline V gene sequence: CDR1 MNHNY, CDR2 SVGAGI (reference sequence). The length of the CDR3 is 16 residues. Trimming removed 5 bases from V and 2 bases from J, with 16 bases in between. The chain's CDR3 is CASSNPSAEAYNEQFF. CDR3 in DNA: TGTGCCAGCAGTAATCCTAGCGCCGAAGCCTACAATGAGCAGTTCTTC.

The rearrangement links TRBV5-1 to TRBJ2-2, with a weak D call TRBD2 (5 bases). V lost 0 bases to trimming and J lost 6 bases, with 15 bases between them. Germline values: CDR1 SGHRS, CDR2 YFSETQ. This CDR3 contains 16 residues. CDR3 nucleotide sequence: TGCGCCAGCAGCTTGGCCCCCAGCGGAGGCCCCGGGGAGCTGTTTTTT. This codes for CASSLAPSGGPGELFF.

The chain joins TRBV28 to TRBJ2-7, with D unclear. The CDR3 is 12 amino acids. The V gene's germline CDR1 is MDHEN and CDR2 SYDVKM. V dropped 5 bases and J dropped 4 bases, with 9 bases sitting between them. CDR3 region: CASSRNRYEQYF. The CDR3 DNA follows: TGTGCCAGCAGTCGAAACAGATACGAGCAGTACTTC.

V and J are TRBV6-5 and TRBJ2-7; a possible D gene is TRBD1 (5 bases). CDR1 MNHEY and CDR2 SVGAGI come from the germline V gene. The CDR3 is made up of 15 amino acids. V lost 7 bases to trimming and J lost 2 bases, with 18 bases between them. As DNA, the CDR3 is TGTGCCAGCAATAGGGAAGGGGAAGGGACCTACGAGCAGTACTTC. Translated: CASNREGEGTYEQYF.

The rearrangement uses TRBV3-1 (or the pseudogene TRBV3-2) and TRBJ1-2, with D possibly being TRBD1 (6 bases). The germline CDR1 and CDR2 sequences are LGHDT and YNNKEL (reference sequence). There are 15 residues in the CDR3. The germline V and J ends were trimmed by 0 bases and 7 bases, with 15 bases remaining between them. CDR3 in DNA: TGTGCCAGCAGCCAAGATCTGACAGGTGGGGGTGGCTACACCTTC. It translates to CASSQDLTGGGGYTF.

V is TRBV18 and J is TRBJ1-1, with D maybe TRBD1 (6 bases). The CDR3 has 15 amino acids. Germline V gene data show CDR1 as KGHSH and CDR2 as LQKENI. Trimming left V 3 bases short and J 2 bases short, with 13 bases between. CDR3: CASSPPGGGNTEAFF. In DNA, the CDR3 is TGTGCCAGCTCACCTCCTGGGGGGGGCAACACTGAAGCTTTCTTT.

This clone was seen a single time. V usage is TRBV7-2 and J usage is TRBJ1-1, with 10 bases matching TRBD1. J gave up 4 bases and V 7 bases, and 6 bases lay outside the gene matches. CDR1 and CDR2 (germline): SGHTA, FQGNSA. This CDR3 has 14 residues. CDR3 in amino acids: CASTPDRGVTEAFF. CDR3 bases: TGTGCCAGCACTCCGGACAGGGGGGTCACTGAAGCTTTCTTT.

This clone has just a few counts. The J gene is TRBJ1-1, the V gene TRBV9; possibly TRBD1 for D (5 bases). This CDR3 is 13 amino acids long. V lost 0 bases and J lost 4, with 7 bases in between. In germline, CDR1 is SGDLS, CDR2 YYNGEE. Here the CDR3 DNA reads TGTGCCAGCAGCGTAGGACAGTCCACTGAAGCTTTCTTT. It translates to CASSVGQSTEAFF.

This clone has a single count. The rearrangement uses TRBV6-5 and TRBJ1-5, with a weak D call TRBD1 (5 bases). The germline V and J ends were trimmed by 6 bases and 4 bases, with 10 bases remaining between them. The CDR3 is 13 amino acids. Germline lookup yields CDR1 MNHEY and CDR2 SVGAGI. This CDR3 reads CASRQANNQPQHF. The CDR3, as DNA: TGTGCCAGCAGACAGGCAAATAATCAGCCCCAGCATTTT.

This clone has more than one count but fewer than ten. The rearrangement uses TRBV28 and TRBJ1-3, with D perhaps matching TRBD1 (5 bases). Germline V CDR1 and CDR2: MDHEN, SYDVKM. V lost 6 bases to trimming and J lost 2 bases, with 14 bases between them. The CDR3 covers 15 residues. This CDR3 reads CASRSGTRTGNTIYF. CDR3 sequence (DNA): TGTGCCAGCAGGTCCGGGACTCGAACTGGAAACACCATATATTTT.

This clone was seen more than once but under ten times. This chain uses TRBV9 with TRBJ1-1; D may be TRBD1 (6 bases). V lost 4 bases and J 3 bases, leaving 16 bases between the germline ends. Germline CDR1 reads SGDLS; CDR2 reads YYNGEE. The CDR3 is 15 residues long. Here the CDR3 DNA reads TGTGCCAGCAGCTCAGGACAGATACCGGACACTGAAGCTTTCTTT. Protein sequence: CASSSGQIPDTEAFF.

This clone was seen a few times. The CDR3 sequence: CASSRGGPNSPLHF. The CDR3 region has the DNA TGTGCCAGCAGCCGCGGGGGTCCGAATTCACCCCTCCACTTT. This chain uses TRBV28 with TRBJ1-6; D possibly corresponds to TRBD1 (5 bases). This CDR3 comprises 14 residues. Trimming stripped 6 bases from V and 7 bases from J, with 13 bases between. Germline V gene data show CDR1 as MDHEN and CDR2 as SYDVKM.

This chain uses TRBV6-5 with TRBJ1-2, with D possibly being TRBD1 (5 bases). Germline CDR1 and CDR2: MNHEY and SVGAGI. The V and J ends lost 2 bases and 8 bases respectively, with 12 bases between them. The CDR3 length is 13 residues. The CDR3 is CASSYGALEGYTF. The CDR3 coding sequence is TGTGCCAGCAGTTACGGGGCTCTCGAAGGCTACACCTTC.

This clone was observed a few times. The chain joins TRBV19 to TRBJ1-5; D unclear. The V end was cut by 4 bases, the J end by 3 bases, with 7 bases between. From germline, CDR1 is LNHDA and CDR2 SQIVND (reference sequence). CDR3 length equals 13 residues. The CDR3 DNA reads as TGTGCCAGTAGTACCCTTCCCAATCAGCCCCAGCATTTT. Amino acids: CASSTLPNQPQHF. Full variable domain (rest looked up from reference TRBV19 and TRBJ1-5): DGGITQSPKYLFRKEGQNVTLSCEQNLNHDAMYWYRQDPGQGLRLIYYSQIVNDFQKGDIAEGYSVSREKKESFPLTVTSAQKNPTAFYLCASSTLPNQPQHFGDGTRLSIL.

This clone was seen a handful of times. The DNA of the CDR3 is TGTGCCAGTAGAGGCAGCGATTGGGGAAACACCATATATTTT. Protein sequence: CASRGSDWGNTIYF. This chain uses TRBV19 with TRBJ1-3; D not certain. CDR3 size: 14 residues. V lost 6 bases, J lost 4 bases, and 13 bases lay in between. CDR1 and CDR2 (germline): LNHDA, SQIVND (reference sequence).

The rearrangement links TRBV10-3 to TRBJ2-1; D is possibly TRBD1 (6 bases). The CDR3 runs to 18 residues. Trimming shortened V by 5 bases and J by 0 bases, and 20 bases separated the two germline ends. From germline, CDR1 is ENHRY and CDR2 SYGVKD. CDR3 amino acids: CAISWQGPRSSSYNEQFF. The DNA for the CDR3 is TGTGCCATCAGTTGGCAGGGGCCCCGATCGAGCTCCTACAATGAGCAGTTCTTC.

This sequence joins TRBV27 and TRBJ1-2; D not certain. CDR1 is MNHEY, CDR2 SMNVEV, per germline (reference sequence). V was pared by 5 bases and J by 2 bases, with 12 bases between. This CDR3 comprises 14 residues. CDR3 amino acids: CASSMTLSNYGYTF. In DNA form, the CDR3 reads TGTGCCAGCAGTATGACACTTTCCAACTATGGCTACACCTTC.

The V call is TRBV5-1, the J call TRBJ2-6; TRBD2 might be the D (6 bases). Germline V gene sequence: CDR1 SGHRS, CDR2 YFSETQ. V was pared by 0 bases and J by 0 bases, with 10 bases between. CDR3 length: 17 amino acids. The CDR3 protein is CASSLGGLSSGANVLTF. CDR3 DNA sequence: TGCGCCAGCAGCTTGGGGGGACTTTCCTCTGGGGCCAACGTCCTGACTTTC.

V and J are TRBV4-1 and TRBJ1-2; unclear D gene. Trimming cost V 0 bases and J 4 bases, with 12 bases left between them. The CDR3 sequence is 15 residues long. The germline V gene encodes CDR1 MGHRA and CDR2 YSYEKL. In DNA form, the CDR3 reads TGCGCCAGCAGCCAAGATCGGGGAAGCGGCTATGGCTACACCTTC. It yields the protein CASSQDRGSGYGYTF.

Note on this clone: The same CDR3 also results from other DNA sequences found in this sample. The genes are TRBV10-1 and TRBJ1-1; D gene unclear. The V end lost 6 bases, the J end lost 1 base, and 9 bases lay between the germline ends. CDR3 length equals 13 residues. Germline V gene sequence: CDR1 WNHNN, CDR2 SYGVQD (reference sequence). The CDR3 sequence is CASSPDTNTEAFF. The CDR3, as DNA: TGCGCCAGCAGCCCTGACACGAACACTGAAGCTTTCTTT.

V gene TRBV25-1 combines with J gene TRBJ2-1; no definite D call. With 3 bases removed from V and 1 base from J, the gap between germline ends came to 7 bases. Germline V gene lookup returns CDR1 MGHDK and CDR2 SYGVNS. The CDR3 consists of 14 residues. The CDR3 region has the DNA TGTGCCAGCAGTGATGTTAGTTCCTACAATGAGCAGTTCTTC. Its protein product is CASSDVSSYNEQFF.

V is TRBV11-2 and J is TRBJ2-1, with TRBD2 identical over 8 bases. The V segment lost 3 bases and the J segment 15 bases; nucleotides outside the gene matches: 7. Germline values: CDR1 SGHAT, CDR2 FQNNGV. This CDR3 is built from 12 residues. In nucleotides, the CDR3 is TGTGCCAGCAGCTTGGACGGGACTAGTCTGTTCTTC. This translates into CASSLDGTSLFF. The full variable domain, with the rest looked up from reference TRBV11-2 and TRBJ2-1, is EAGVAQSPRYKIIEKRQSVAFWCNPISGHATLYWYQQILGQGPKLLIQFQNNGVVDDSQLPKDRFSAERLKGVDSTLKIQPAKLEDSAVYLCASSLDGTSLFFGPGTRLTVL.

This chain uses TRBV18 with TRBJ1-5, with D perhaps TRBD1 (6 bases). Looked up from germline, CDR1 is KGHSH and CDR2 is LQKENI. This CDR3 comprises 16 residues. The V end lost 4 bases, the J end lost 4 bases, and 17 bases lay between the germline ends. DNA for the CDR3: TGTGCCAGCTCACAGAACCAGGGGAGTGGGAATCAGCCCCAGCATTTT. Residues: CASSQNQGSGNQPQHF.

The chain uses TRBV9 and TRBJ2-1; tentative D call: TRBD2 (6 bases). Per the germline V gene, CDR1 is SGDLS and CDR2 is YYNGEE. Trimming removed 2 bases at V and 7 bases at J, with 7 bases between. The CDR3 loop spans 12 amino acids. For the CDR3, the DNA is TGTGCCAGCAGCGTCAGCGGGAATGAGCAGTTCTTC. Its protein product is CASSVSGNEQFF.

The V and J genes are TRBV2 and TRBJ2-1, with D tentatively TRBD1 (6 bases). Trimming left V 2 bases short and J 2 bases short, with 10 bases between. The V gene's germline CDR1 is SNHLY and CDR2 FYNNEI. This CDR3 comprises 15 residues. The CDR3 sequence: CASSELGAAYNEQFF. CDR3 nucleotide sequence: TGTGCCAGCAGTGAACTGGGGGCGGCCTACAATGAGCAGTTCTTC.

The chain couples TRBV24-1 to TRBJ2-1; 11 positions agree with TRBD2. Germline V gene data show CDR1 as KGHDR and CDR2 as SFDVKD. V lost 4 bases to trimming and J lost 6 bases; unmatched junction nucleotides: 4. The CDR3 contains 15 residues. The CDR3: CATSDATSGSNEQFF. The DNA for the CDR3 is TGTGCCACCAGTGACGCTACTAGCGGGAGCAATGAGCAGTTCTTC.

This clone appeared once. The J gene is TRBJ2-3, the V gene TRBV3-1 (or the pseudogene TRBV3-2); 12 bases line up with TRBD1. This CDR3 has 16 residues. The V gene end was trimmed by 5 bases and the J gene end by 4 bases; junction bases not matched to a gene: 7. Germline loops: CDR1 LGHDT, CDR2 YNNKEL (reference sequence). Here the CDR3 DNA reads TGTGCCAGCAGCTCCCGGGACAGGGGGCGAGCAGATACGCAGTATTTT. Translated: CASSSRDRGRADTQYF.

V is TRBV5-1 and J is TRBJ2-7; TRBD1 matches 10 bases. The junction had 1 base not matched to a gene; V was cut back by 1 base and J by 3 bases. Germline CDR1 SGHRS, CDR2 YFSETQ. This CDR3 region has 14 residues. The CDR3 region has the DNA TGCGCCAGCAGCTTGCGGACAGGGGGCTACGAGCAGTACTTC. This encodes CASSLRTGGYEQYF.

The genes are TRBV5-1 and TRBJ2-2, with D possibly TRBD1 on 5 matching bases. Germline V gene lookup returns CDR1 SGHRS and CDR2 YFSETQ. The CDR3 is 15 residues long. V was trimmed by 5 bases and J by 5 bases, leaving 16 bases between them. The CDR3 nucleotides are TGCGCCAGCAGTTGGGGCCAGGGCAAGACCGGGGAGCTGTTTTTT. Translating it yields CASSWGQGKTGELFF.